The rows below give T cell receptor beta chains drawn from one sample of a study of blood T cell repertoires in COVID-19. Method: immunoSEQ multiplex PCR; TCRdb's copy keeps in-frame clones and lacks some. The sample shows roughly 200,000 clones, approximately 87% of them seen only once. The sequencing input was PBMCs or T cells enriched from blood (not recorded which). Receptors originate from a woman between 50 and 59 years old in a cohort exposed to, infected with or recovered from COVID-19 (not recorded which). The CDR3 runs from the conserved cysteine through the conserved F or W. A D gene is named only where the DNA matches it firmly. For some rows the clone size is stated as once, few or many, or as a class when expanded; others skip it.

j_gene	d_gene	abundance	v_gene	CDR3aa	CDR3nt
TRBJ1-6	TRBD1	-	TRBV28	CASTTGQGDSPLHF	TGTGCCAGCACTACGGGACAGGGGGATTCACCCCTCCACTTT
TRBJ2-7	TRBD1	-	TRBV4-2	CASSRRDRGDEQYF	TGTGCCAGCAGCCGCCGGGACAGGGGGGACGAGCAGTACTTC
TRBJ1-6	-	-	TRBV2	CASSPDKSSYNSPLHF	TGTGCCAGCAGCCCCGACAAGAGCTCCTATAATTCACCCCTCCACTTT
TRBJ2-5	TRBD2	few	TRBV4-1	CASSQVPSGGLQETQYF	TGCGCCAGCAGCCAAGTCCCTAGCGGGGGCCTCCAAGAGACCCAGTACTTC
TRBJ1-4	TRBD1	-	TRBV9	CASSVGQGAGTNEKLFF	TGTGCCAGCAGCGTAGGACAGGGGGCGGGAACTAATGAAAAACTGTTTTTT
TRBJ1-6	TRBD1	-	TRBV4-2	CASSPYAGTDNSPLHF	TGTGCCAGCAGCCCTTACGCGGGGACAGATAATTCACCCCTCCACTTT
TRBJ1-5	TRBD1	-	TRBV19	CASSAGTVSNQPQHF	TGTGCCAGTAGTGCAGGGACAGTTAGCAATCAGCCCCAGCATTTT
TRBJ2-4	-	-	TRBV28	CASSPIVAKNIQYF	TGTGCCAGCAGTCCTATCGTAGCCAAAAACATTCAGTACTTC
TRBJ1-1	TRBD1	-	TRBV6-5	CASSYEGQGTDTEAFF	TGTGCCAGCAGTTACGAAGGACAGGGGACGGACACTGAAGCTTTCTTT
TRBJ2-3	-	-	TRBV6-6	CASSLTEISDTQYF	TGTGCCAGCAGTCTAACAGAGATCTCAGATACGCAGTATTTT
TRBJ1-6	-	-	TRBV9	CASSPGPGLYNSPLHF	TGTGCCAGCAGCCCAGGGCCGGGCCTCTATAATTCACCCCTCCACTTT
TRBJ1-2	TRBD1	once	TRBV12-3/TRBV12-4	CASKPTRTGSYTF	TGTGCCAGCAAACCGACGAGGACAGGGAGCTACACCTTC
TRBJ2-7	-	-	TRBV6-5	CASSLTDTAFHEQYF	TGTGCCAGCAGTTTGACAGATACCGCCTTCCACGAGCAGTACTTC
TRBJ2-2	TRBD1	-	TRBV28	CASSSGGTNTGELFF	TGTGCCAGCAGTTCAGGGGGCACGAACACCGGGGAGCTGTTTTTT
TRBJ2-2	TRBD1	-	TRBV18	CASSQGQVRHTGELFF	TGTGCCAGCTCACAAGGACAGGTTCGGCACACCGGGGAGCTGTTTTTT
TRBJ1-2	-	-	TRBV10-3	CAISDPDTPLYGYTF	TGTGCCATCAGTGACCCTGACACGCCGCTCTATGGCTACACCTTC
TRBJ2-7	-	-	TRBV7-9	CASSFGSVGEQYF	TGTGCCAGCAGCTTTGGTAGCGTCGGCGAGCAGTACTTC
TRBJ1-1	-	-	TRBV7-3	CASSLESNTEAFF	TGTGCCAGCAGCCTCGAGTCGAACACTGAAGCTTTCTTT
TRBJ1-6	-	-	TRBV2	CASSGYRVNSPLHF	TGTGCCAGCAGTGGCTACAGGGTAAATTCACCCCTCCACTTT
TRBJ2-5	-	-	TRBV5-1	CASTRGSRTPETQYF	TGCGCCAGCACCAGGGGTAGCAGGACCCCAGAGACCCAGTACTTC
TRBJ2-1	-	-	TRBV4-3	CASSQGGQFIYNEQFF	TGCGCCAGCAGCCAAGGTGGACAGTTTATCTACAATGAGCAGTTCTTC
TRBJ1-1	-	-	TRBV18	CASSPRGAVTEAFF	TGTGCCAGCTCACCACGTGGGGCAGTCACTGAAGCTTTCTTT
TRBJ2-3	-	-	TRBV9	CASSVGDSAKGQYF	TGTGCCAGCAGCGTAGGGGATAGCGCGAAAGGACAGTATTTT